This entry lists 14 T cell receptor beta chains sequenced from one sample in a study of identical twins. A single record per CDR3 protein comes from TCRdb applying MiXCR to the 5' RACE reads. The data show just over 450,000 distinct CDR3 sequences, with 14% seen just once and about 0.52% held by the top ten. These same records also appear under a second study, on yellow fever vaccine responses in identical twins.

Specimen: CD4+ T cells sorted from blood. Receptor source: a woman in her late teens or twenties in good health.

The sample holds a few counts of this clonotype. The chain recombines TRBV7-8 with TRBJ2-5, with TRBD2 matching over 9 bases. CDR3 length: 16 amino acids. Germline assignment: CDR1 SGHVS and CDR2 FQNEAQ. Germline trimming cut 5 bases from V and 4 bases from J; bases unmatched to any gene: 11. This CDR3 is CASSLNSGGGPETQYF. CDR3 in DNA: TGTGCCAGCAGCCTGAATAGCGGGGGTGGCCCAGAGACCCAGTACTTC.

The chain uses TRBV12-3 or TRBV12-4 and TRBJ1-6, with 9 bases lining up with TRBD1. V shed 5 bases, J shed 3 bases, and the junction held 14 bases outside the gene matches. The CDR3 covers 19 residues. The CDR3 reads CASSAPGQGVGFYNSPLHF. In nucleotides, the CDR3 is TGTGCCAGCAGTGCTCCGGGACAGGGTGTTGGGTTCTATAATTCACCCCTCCACTTT.

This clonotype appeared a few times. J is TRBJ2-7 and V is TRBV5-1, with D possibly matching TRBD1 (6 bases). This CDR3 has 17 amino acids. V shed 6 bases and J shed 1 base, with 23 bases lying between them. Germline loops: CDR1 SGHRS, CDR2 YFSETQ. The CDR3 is CASIDVGRGFLSYEQYF. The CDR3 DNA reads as TGCGCCAGCATTGATGTCGGCAGGGGTTTCCTTTCCTACGAGCAGTACTTC. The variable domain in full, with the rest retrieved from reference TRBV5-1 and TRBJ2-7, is KAGVTQTPRYLIKTRGQQVTLSCSPISGHRSVSWYQQTPGQGLQFLFEYFSETQRNKGNFPGRFSGRQFSNSRSEMNVSTLELGDSALYLCASIDVGRGFLSYEQYFGPGTRLTVT.

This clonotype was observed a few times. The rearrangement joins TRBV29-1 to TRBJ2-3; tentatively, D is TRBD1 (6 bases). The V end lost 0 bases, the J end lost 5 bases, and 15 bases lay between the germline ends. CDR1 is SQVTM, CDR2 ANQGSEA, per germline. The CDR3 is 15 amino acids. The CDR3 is CSVEDSGRGLDTQYF. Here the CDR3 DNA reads TGCAGCGTTGAAGACTCCGGTAGGGGGTTAGATACGCAGTATTTT.

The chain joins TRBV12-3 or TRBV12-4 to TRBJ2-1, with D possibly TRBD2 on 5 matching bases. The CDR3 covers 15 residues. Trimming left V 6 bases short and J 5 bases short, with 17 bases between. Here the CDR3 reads CASSPGVLGNNEQFF. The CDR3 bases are TGTGCCAGCAGCCCCGGGGTACTAGGAAACAATGAGCAGTTCTTC.

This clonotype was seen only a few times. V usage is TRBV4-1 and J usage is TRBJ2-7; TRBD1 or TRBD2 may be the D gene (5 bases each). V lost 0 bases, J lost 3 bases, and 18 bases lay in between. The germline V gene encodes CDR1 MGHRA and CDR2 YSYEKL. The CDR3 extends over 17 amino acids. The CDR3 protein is CASSQDRKTGQSYEQYF. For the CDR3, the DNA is TGCGCCAGCAGCCAAGATCGGAAGACGGGGCAGAGCTACGAGCAGTACTTC.

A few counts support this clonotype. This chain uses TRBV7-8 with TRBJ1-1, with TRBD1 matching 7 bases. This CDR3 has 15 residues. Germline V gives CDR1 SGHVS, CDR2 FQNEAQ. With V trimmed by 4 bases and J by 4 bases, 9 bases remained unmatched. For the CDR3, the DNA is TGTGCCAGCAGCTCAAATACAGGGGTGGGCACTGAAGCTTTCTTT. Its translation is CASSSNTGVGTEAFF. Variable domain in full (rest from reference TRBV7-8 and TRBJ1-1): GAGVSQSPRYKVAKRGQDVALRCDPISGHVSLFWYQQALGQGPEFLTYFQNEAQLDKSGLPSDRFFAERPEGSVSTLKIQRTQQEDSAVYLCASSSNTGVGTEAFFGQGTRLTVV.

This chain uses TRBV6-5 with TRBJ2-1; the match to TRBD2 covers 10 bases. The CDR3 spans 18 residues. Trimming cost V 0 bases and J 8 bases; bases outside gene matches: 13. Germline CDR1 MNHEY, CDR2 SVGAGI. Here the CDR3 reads CASSYSTIIAGGGDEQFF. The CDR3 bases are TGTGCCAGCAGTTACTCAACAATTATAGCGGGGGGCGGCGATGAGCAGTTCTTC.

The CDR3 nucleotides are TGTGCCAGCAGCCTGACAGGGGGCCTTTGGAGAGAGACCCAGTACTTC. Translated, it gives CASSLTGGLWRETQYF. The chain carries TRBV7-9 and TRBJ2-5; TRBD1 agrees at 10 bases. Germline V CDR1 and CDR2: SEHNR, FQNEAQ (reference sequence). With 5 bases clipped from V and 4 bases from J, the junction kept 10 bases outside the gene matches. This CDR3 region has 16 residues.

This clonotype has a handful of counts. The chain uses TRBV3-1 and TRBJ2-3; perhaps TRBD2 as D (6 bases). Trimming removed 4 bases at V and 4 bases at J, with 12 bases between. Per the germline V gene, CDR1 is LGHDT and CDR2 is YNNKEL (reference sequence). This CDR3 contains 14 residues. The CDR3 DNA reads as TGTGCCAGCAGCCGAACGGGAGAGGCAGATACGCAGTATTTT. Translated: CASSRTGEADTQYF.

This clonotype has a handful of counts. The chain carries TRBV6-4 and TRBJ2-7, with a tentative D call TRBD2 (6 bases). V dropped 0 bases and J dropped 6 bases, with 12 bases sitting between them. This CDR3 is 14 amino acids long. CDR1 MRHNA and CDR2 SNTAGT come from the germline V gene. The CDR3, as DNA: TGTGCCAGCAGTGACTCGGGCGGGGAGTCCGAGCAGTACTTC. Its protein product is CASSDSGGESEQYF.

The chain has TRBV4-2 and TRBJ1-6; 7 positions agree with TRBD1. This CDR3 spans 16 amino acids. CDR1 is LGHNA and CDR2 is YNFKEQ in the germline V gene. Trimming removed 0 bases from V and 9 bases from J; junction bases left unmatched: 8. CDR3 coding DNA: TGTGCCAGCAGCCAAGAACGGAGACAGGGCGTTTCACCCCTCCACTTT. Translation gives CASSQERRQGVSPLHF.

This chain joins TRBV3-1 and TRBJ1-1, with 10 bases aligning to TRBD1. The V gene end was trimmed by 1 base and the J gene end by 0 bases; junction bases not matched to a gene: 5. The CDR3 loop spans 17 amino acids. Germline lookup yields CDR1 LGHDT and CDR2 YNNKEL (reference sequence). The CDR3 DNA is TGTGCCAGCAGCCAAGTATTAGGACAGGGGGTGAACACTGAAGCTTTCTTT. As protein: CASSQVLGQGVNTEAFF. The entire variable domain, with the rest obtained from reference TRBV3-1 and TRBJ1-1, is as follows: DTAVSQTPKYLVTQMGNDKSIKCEQNLGHDTMYWYKQDSKKFLKIMFSYNNKELIINETVPNRFSPKSPDKAHLNLHINSLELGDSAVYFCASSQVLGQGVNTEAFFGQGTRLTVV.

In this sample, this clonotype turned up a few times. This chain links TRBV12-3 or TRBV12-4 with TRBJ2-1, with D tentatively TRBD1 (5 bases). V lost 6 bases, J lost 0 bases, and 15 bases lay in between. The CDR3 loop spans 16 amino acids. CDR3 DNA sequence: TGTGCCAGCAGCAAAAAGGGGTTCATCTCCTACAATGAGCAGTTCTTC. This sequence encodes CASSKKGFISYNEQFF.